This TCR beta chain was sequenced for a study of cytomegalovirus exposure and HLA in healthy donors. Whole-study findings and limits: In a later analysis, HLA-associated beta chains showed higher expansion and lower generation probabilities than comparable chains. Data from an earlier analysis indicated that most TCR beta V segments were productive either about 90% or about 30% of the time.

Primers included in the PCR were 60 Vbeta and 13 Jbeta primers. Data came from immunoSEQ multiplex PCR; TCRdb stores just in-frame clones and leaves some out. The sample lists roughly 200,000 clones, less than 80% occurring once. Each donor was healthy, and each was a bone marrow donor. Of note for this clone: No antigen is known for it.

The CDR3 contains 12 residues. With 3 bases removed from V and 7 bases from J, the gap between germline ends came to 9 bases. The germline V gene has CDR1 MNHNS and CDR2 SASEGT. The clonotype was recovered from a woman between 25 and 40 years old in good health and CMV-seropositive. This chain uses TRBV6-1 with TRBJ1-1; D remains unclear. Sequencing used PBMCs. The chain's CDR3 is CASSDQVFEAFF. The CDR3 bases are TGTGCCAGCAGTGATCAGGTTTTTGAAGCTTTCTTT.